This entry lists 3 T cell receptor beta chains sequenced from one sample in a study of blood T cell repertoires in COVID-19. The table came from immunoSEQ multiplex PCR; TCRdb's copy has only in-frame clones and leaves some out. The sample contains about 240,000 clones, 85% to 90% of which appear only once. The specimen was peripheral blood. The source is a woman in her seventies with active or convalescent COVID-19.

The V and J genes are TRBV19 and TRBJ1-4, with a tentative D call TRBD1 (5 bases). This CDR3 is built from 14 residues. Trimming removed 5 bases at V and 6 bases at J, with 13 bases between. CDR1 LNHDA and CDR2 SQIVND come from the germline V gene (reference sequence). The CDR3 sequence is CASSLLGRDEKLFF. The CDR3 region has the DNA TGTGCCAGTAGTCTTTTGGGGCGCGATGAAAAACTGTTTTTT. The variable domain in full, with the rest retrieved from reference TRBV19 and TRBJ1-4, is DGGITQSPKYLFRKEGQNVTLSCEQNLNHDAMYWYRQDPGQGLRLIYYSQIVNDFQKGDIAEGYSVSREKKESFPLTVTSAQKNPTAFYLCASSLLGRDEKLFFGSGTQLSVL.

This clone has only one observation. V and J are TRBV19 and TRBJ2-5; a possible D gene is TRBD2 (5 bases). V lost 3 bases and J lost 5, with 13 bases in between. CDR1 and CDR2 (germline): LNHDA, SQIVND (reference sequence). The CDR3 length is 14 residues. This chain's CDR3 is CASSIDTRPETQYF. The DNA for the CDR3 is TGTGCCAGTAGTATCGACACTAGACCCGAGACCCAGTACTTC. Together with reference TRBV19 and TRBJ2-5, the CDR3 gives the full variable domain: DGGITQSPKYLFRKEGQNVTLSCEQNLNHDAMYWYRQDPGQGLRLIYYSQIVNDFQKGDIAEGYSVSREKKESFPLTVTSAQKNPTAFYLCASSIDTRPETQYFGPGTRLLVL.

This chain joins TRBV5-8 and TRBJ1-3; TRBD1 aligns across 7 bases. The CDR3 contains 15 residues. After removal of 4 bases from V and 2 bases from J, the junction contained 6 bases not matched to a gene. Germline V lookup: CDR1 SGHTS, CDR2 YDEGEE. The CDR3 nucleotides read TGTGCCAGCAGCCGTTTAACAGGGGCTGGAAACACCATATATTTT. As protein: CASSRLTGAGNTIYF.